These 9 T cell receptor beta chains came from one sample sequenced in a study of T cell changes during pregnancy in multiple sclerosis. TCRdb's copy holds only in-frame clones and misses some; the assay was immunoSEQ multiplex PCR. Of some 55,000 clones in the sample, 80% to 90% were seen once. The sequenced sample was peripheral blood from another person, used as feeder cells. These receptors were obtained from a human donor whose cells served as feeder cells for cultures in a pregnancy study.

The V call is TRBV11-2, the J call TRBJ1-5; D may be TRBD1 (5 bases). Trimming removed 0 bases from V and 3 bases from J, with 24 bases in between. Germline CDR1 is SGHAT and CDR2 is FQNNGV. This CDR3 is 20 amino acids long. In DNA form, the CDR3 reads TGTGCCAGCAGCTTAGATATTGGGTTGGAAGCAGGGCAGACCAATCAGCCCCAGCATTTT. Protein product: CASSLDIGLEAGQTNQPQHF. Drawing the rest from reference TRBV11-2 and TRBJ1-5, the complete variable domain is EAGVAQSPRYKIIEKRQSVAFWCNPISGHATLYWYQQILGQGPKLLIQFQNNGVVDDSQLPKDRFSAERLKGVDSTLKIQPAKLEDSAVYLCASSLDIGLEAGQTNQPQHFGDGTRLSIL.

This clone appeared once. The chain carries TRBV27 and TRBJ1-1; no firm D call. V was pared by 5 bases and J by 2 bases, with 12 bases between. This CDR3 spans 14 amino acids. Germline V gene lookup returns CDR1 MNHEY and CDR2 SMNVEV (reference sequence). The CDR3: CASSVWWDNTEAFF. The CDR3 DNA reads TGTGCCAGCAGTGTATGGTGGGATAACACTGAAGCTTTCTTT.

The V and J genes are TRBV6-6 and TRBJ1-2; D might be TRBD1 (5 bases). V lost 3 bases and J 1 base, leaving 9 bases between the germline ends. Germline assignment: CDR1 MNHNY and CDR2 SVGAGI (reference sequence). The CDR3 has 14 amino acids. DNA for the CDR3: TGTGCCAGCAGTTATCAGGGTTTTAACTATGGCTACACCTTC. Translating it yields CASSYQGFNYGYTF.

V is TRBV27 and J is TRBJ1-6, with TRBD1 matching over 7 bases. Germline lookup yields CDR1 MNHEY and CDR2 SMNVEV (reference sequence). The CDR3 covers 17 residues. V lost 3 bases, J lost 3 bases, and 8 bases stayed unmatched. The CDR3 is CASSFKGADFYNSPLHF. The CDR3 DNA is TGTGCCAGCAGTTTTAAGGGGGCGGATTTCTATAATTCACCCCTCCACTTT.

The CDR3 nucleotides read TGTGCCAGCAGGGTTACAACTAATGAAAAACTGTTTTTT. This sequence encodes CASRVTTNEKLFF. V and J are TRBV7-9 and TRBJ1-4; D unclear. V dropped 6 bases and J dropped 0 bases, with 5 bases sitting between them. The V gene's germline CDR1 is SEHNR and CDR2 FQNEAQ (reference sequence). This CDR3 region has 13 residues.

V gene TRBV5-5 combines with J gene TRBJ2-7, with 8 bases that match TRBD1. V gave up 0 bases and J gave up 3 bases; unmatched junction bases: 5. The CDR3 contains 15 residues. In germline, CDR1 is SGHKS, CDR2 YYEKEE (reference sequence). The CDR3 sequence: CASSLDRGSFYEQYF. The CDR3 bases are TGTGCCAGCAGCTTGGACAGGGGGTCCTTCTACGAGCAGTACTTC.

CDR3 region: CASSEPGPYGGYTF. CDR3 nucleotides: TGTGCCAGCAGTGAACCTGGGCCGTACGGTGGCTACACCTTC. V and J are TRBV2 and TRBJ1-2; no definite D call. V dropped 2 bases and J dropped 7 bases, with 14 bases sitting between them. In germline, CDR1 is SNHLY, CDR2 FYNNEI. CDR3 length: 14 residues.

V usage is TRBV6-5 and J usage is TRBJ2-5, with 9 positions matching TRBD2. Germline loops: CDR1 MNHEY, CDR2 SVGAGI. With 5 bases clipped from V and 3 bases from J, the junction kept 4 bases outside the gene matches. The CDR3 loop spans 14 amino acids. CDR3 nucleotide sequence: TGTGCCAGCAGTGTGGCTAGCGGGAAAGAGACCCAGTACTTC. Its translation: CASSVASGKETQYF.

The V call is TRBV6-5, the J call TRBJ2-5, with 12 bases matching TRBD2. The CDR3 covers 16 residues. CDR1 is MNHEY, CDR2 SVGAGI, per germline. With 4 bases clipped from V and 5 bases from J, the junction kept 8 bases outside the gene matches. This CDR3 reads CASSSGTSGLLETQYF. In DNA form, the CDR3 reads TGTGCCAGCAGTTCCGGGACTAGCGGGTTGCTGGAGACCCAGTACTTC.